This is a list of T cell receptor beta chains from one sample in a study of beta chain features in type 1 diabetes. Measured with immunoSEQ multiplex PCR; TCRdb has only the in-frame clones, and not every one. The table shows roughly 100,000 clones, with over 25% occurring only once. The specimen sequenced was central memory CD4+ T cells from blood. The receptors here all came from a woman aged 18-29 years with type 1 diabetes. The CDR3 runs from the conserved cysteine through the conserved F or W. The D gene is left open where the match is weak. Clone size is given for some rows only: seen once, a few or many times, or a class if the clone is expanded.

V	D	size	J	CDR3	DNA
TRBV28	TRBD1	few	TRBJ2-2	CASITGTGYWTGELFF	TGTGCCAGCATTACCGGGACAGGGTATTGGACCGGGGAGCTGTTTTTT
TRBV10-2	.	once	TRBJ2-3	CASSESSDTQYF	TGCGCCAGCAGTGAGTCTTCTGATACGCAGTATTTT
TRBV2	.	.	TRBJ2-7	CASQRASYEQYF	TGTGCCAGCCAGCGGGCCTCCTACGAGCAGTACTTC
TRBV7-2	.	.	TRBJ2-3	CASSLELPPHTQYF	TGTGCCAGCAGCTTAGAACTCCCACCCCATACGCAGTATTTT
TRBV7-2	.	.	TRBJ2-4	CASSPPWQKNIQYF	TGTGCCAGCAGCCCCCCCTGGCAGAAAAACATTCAGTACTTC
TRBV6-5	.	few	TRBJ1-1	CASSYGGGMNTEAFF	TGTGCCAGCAGTTACGGAGGTGGGATGAACACTGAAGCTTTCTTT
TRBV27	.	.	TRBJ2-5	CASSLLGGTTALRQETQYF	TGTGCCAGCAGTTTGCTTGGTGGAACCACAGCCCTAAGACAAGAGACCCAGTACTTC
TRBV5-1	.	.	TRBJ2-5	CASSTGVEETQYF	TGCGCCAGCAGCACCGGAGTAGAAGAGACCCAGTACTTC
TRBV30	TRBD2	.	TRBJ2-5	CAWSFLGLGEETQYF	TGTGCCTGGAGTTTCCTAGGACTAGGAGAAGAGACCCAGTACTTC
TRBV30	.	.	TRBJ2-5	CAWMQGPETQYF	TGTGCCTGGATGCAGGGTCCAGAGACCCAGTACTTC
TRBV2	TRBD2	few	TRBJ2-3	CASRSGSSTDTQYF	TGTGCCAGCAGGAGCGGGAGTAGCACAGATACGCAGTATTTT
TRBV5-1	.	.	TRBJ1-1	CASSTQVLGANTEAFF	TGCGCCAGCAGCACACAGGTATTGGGGGCGAACACTGAAGCTTTCTTT
TRBV6-1	TRBD1	.	TRBJ1-4	CASRTGQAGEEKLFF	TGTGCCAGCAGAACGGGACAGGCCGGCGAGGAAAAACTGTTTTTT
TRBV9	.	few	TRBJ1-4	CASSMGATRGNEKLFF	TGTGCCAGCAGCATGGGAGCCACGAGGGGGAATGAAAAACTGTTTTTT
TRBV6-5	TRBD1	.	TRBJ1-1	CASSRTGGSEAFF	TGTGCCAGCAGTCGGACAGGGGGCTCTGAAGCTTTCTTT
TRBV14	.	few	TRBJ1-2	CASSPGGHGYTF	TGTGCCAGCAGCCCGGGGGGCCATGGCTACACCTTC
TRBV18	TRBD2	.	TRBJ2-1	CASSVLTSGYNEQFF	TGTGCCAGCTCAGTTCTTACTAGCGGCTACAATGAGCAGTTCTTC
TRBV5-4	.	.	TRBJ2-1	CASSLAGGNEQFF	TGTGCCAGCAGCTTGGCGGGCGGGAATGAGCAGTTCTTC
TRBV2	.	few	TRBJ1-5	CASSKQDYSNQPQHF	TGTGCCAGCAGCAAACAGGATTATAGCAATCAGCCCCAGCATTTT
TRBV15	TRBD2	.	TRBJ2-1	CATSRESWGTSGNEQFF	TGTGCCACCAGCAGAGAATCCTGGGGGACTAGCGGGAATGAGCAGTTCTTC
TRBV2	.	few	TRBJ1-3	CASSGQRVYGNTIYF	TGTGCCAGCAGCGGGCAGAGGGTATATGGAAACACCATATATTTT
TRBV29-1	.	.	TRBJ1-2	CSVDRGYTF	TGCAGCGTTGATCGTGGCTACACCTTC
TRBV7-3	TRBD2	few	TRBJ2-1	CASSTGLANNEQFF	TGTGCCAGCAGCACAGGACTAGCCAACAATGAGCAGTTCTTC
TRBV7-2	TRBD2	.	TRBJ2-1	CASSSPALGSGEQFF	TGTGCCAGCAGCTCCCCCGCCCTGGGTAGCGGGGAGCAGTTCTTC
TRBV6-5	.	.	TRBJ2-2	CAAGRDRRATGELFF	TGTGCCGCGGGGCGCGACAGAAGGGCCACCGGGGAGCTGTTTTTT
TRBV5-6	TRBD1	.	TRBJ1-2	CASIFGTGGRGYGYTF	TGTGCCAGCATCTTCGGGACAGGGGGCCGGGGCTATGGCTACACCTTC
TRBV7-9	.	.	TRBJ2-5	CASSFRAGRETQYF	TGTGCCAGCAGCTTCAGGGCCGGGAGAGAGACCCAGTACTTC
TRBV6-1	TRBD2	few	TRBJ2-5	CASTRDLVAGAQYF	TGTGCCAGCACCCGAGACCTAGTAGCGGGGGCCCAGTACTTC
TRBV6-6	.	.	TRBJ2-5	CASSYSNRQETQYF	TGTGCCAGCAGTTACTCGAACAGACAAGAGACCCAGTACTTC
TRBV10-2	TRBD2	few	TRBJ2-3	CASSEGRGFADTQYF	TGCGCCAGCAGTGAGGGGCGGGGGTTCGCAGATACGCAGTATTTT
TRBV9	TRBD2	.	TRBJ2-3	CASSVGAGGPTQYF	TGTGCCAGCAGCGTAGGAGCGGGAGGGCCTACGCAGTATTTT
TRBV7-9	TRBD1	.	TRBJ2-3	CASSPGQATDTQYF	TGTGCCAGCAGCCCGGGACAGGCGACAGATACGCAGTATTTT
TRBV7-2	.	.	TRBJ1-4	CASSPPGEKLFF	TGTGCCAGCAGCCCCCCGGGGGAAAAACTGTTTTTT
TRBV29-1	.	few	TRBJ2-6	CSVSDSLGANVLTF	TGCAGCGTTTCCGACAGTCTGGGGGCCAACGTCCTGACTTTC
TRBV5-1	TRBD1	.	TRBJ2-7	CASSGRTGGQYEQYF	TGCGCCAGCAGCGGACGGACAGGGGGCCAATACGAGCAGTACTTC
TRBV7-2	.	few	TRBJ2-1	CASSLDSGKYNEQFF	TGTGCCAGCAGCTTGGACAGCGGCAAATACAATGAGCAGTTCTTC
TRBV6-6	TRBD2	many	TRBJ2-2	CASSPRSGSPTGELFF	TGTGCCAGCAGTCCCCGTAGCGGGAGCCCCACCGGGGAGCTGTTTTTT